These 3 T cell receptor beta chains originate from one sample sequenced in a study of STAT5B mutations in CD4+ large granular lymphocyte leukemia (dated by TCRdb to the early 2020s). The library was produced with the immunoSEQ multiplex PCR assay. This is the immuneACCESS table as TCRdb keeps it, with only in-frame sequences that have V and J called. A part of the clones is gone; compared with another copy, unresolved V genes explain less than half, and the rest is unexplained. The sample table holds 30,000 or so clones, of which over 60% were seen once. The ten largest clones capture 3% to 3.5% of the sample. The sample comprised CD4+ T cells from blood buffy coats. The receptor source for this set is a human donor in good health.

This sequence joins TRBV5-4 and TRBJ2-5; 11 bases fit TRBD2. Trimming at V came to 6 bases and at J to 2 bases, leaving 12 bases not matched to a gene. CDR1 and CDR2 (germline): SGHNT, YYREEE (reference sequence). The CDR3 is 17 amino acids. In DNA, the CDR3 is TGTGCCAGCACACCCTCGTGGACTAGCGGGCCACAAGAGACCCAGTACTTC. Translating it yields CASTPSWTSGPQETQYF.

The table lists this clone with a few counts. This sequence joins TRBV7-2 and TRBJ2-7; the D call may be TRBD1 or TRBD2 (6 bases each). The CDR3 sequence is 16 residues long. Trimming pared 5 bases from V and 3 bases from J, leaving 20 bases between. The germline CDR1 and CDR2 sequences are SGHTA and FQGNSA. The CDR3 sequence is CASSPQTGGGVYEQYF. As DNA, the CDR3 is TGTGCCAGCAGCCCCCAGACAGGCGGAGGGGTCTACGAGCAGTACTTC.

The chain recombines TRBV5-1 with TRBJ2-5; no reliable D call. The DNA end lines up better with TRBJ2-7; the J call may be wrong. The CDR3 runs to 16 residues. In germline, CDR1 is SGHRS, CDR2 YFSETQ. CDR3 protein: CASSLTALRVTYEQYF. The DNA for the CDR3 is TGCGCCAGCAGCTTGACGGCCCTCCGGGTAACCTACGAGCAGTACTTC.